The entry below describes one T cell receptor beta chain. Its cognate antigen is unknown. This sample is drawn from a study of shared clonotypes between healthy human individuals. Study-wide results and caveats: The study drew on few donors, limiting represented genetic and exposure-history diversity. Four donors had around 5% of their naive CD4 clonotypes in common.

This CDR3 comprises 15 residues. The germline CDR1 and CDR2 sequences are ENHRY and SYGVKD. Unmatched junction bases numbered 5, after V lost 0 bases and J lost 5 bases. Profiled with immunoSEQ multiplex PCR; TCRdb holds only in-frame clones, not every one. The data contain about 2.4 million clones, roughly 93% of them singletons. The TCR originated in a man aged 18 to 30 in good health. Some clones in this sample may be carry-over from other donors' samples. The V gene is TRBV10-3, the J gene TRBJ2-3, with 7 bases fitting TRBD1. What was sequenced was naive CD4+ T cells from PBMCs. Subset given: CD45RA+ positively selected. The CDR3 sequence: CAISESKGAGDTQYF. The CDR3, as DNA: TGTGCCATCAGTGAGTCGAAGGGGGCTGGAGATACGCAGTATTTT.